This T cell receptor (beta chain) appears in the sequencing data of a study of cytomegalovirus exposure and HLA in healthy donors. Overall study results and limits: Presence/absence results assume similar sequencing depth per donor, which may not hold. In an earlier analysis, most TCR beta V segments were productive about 87% or about 30% of the time. In a later analysis, at a false discovery rate of 0.05, 15,000 to 20,000 TCR beta sequences matched HLA alleles.

CDR3 length: 15 amino acids. V lost 5 bases and J lost 0; bases outside the gene matches: 4. CDR1 LNHDA and CDR2 SQIVND come from the germline V gene (reference sequence). In the case of this clone: What it recognizes is unknown.

It was with 60 Vbeta and 13 Jbeta primers that the PCR ran. Profiled with immunoSEQ multiplex PCR; TCRdb holds only in-frame clones, not every one. The sample features 70,000 or so clones, with about 0.83% in its top ten. The sequence derives from a boy aged 5 to 17 in good health and CMV-seronegative. The sequenced material came from PBMCs. The chain uses TRBV19 and TRBJ1-2; 9 bases align to TRBD1. The CDR3 reads CASSYRDRANYGYTF. CDR3 sequence (DNA): TGTGCCAGTAGTTATCGGGACAGGGCTAACTATGGCTACACCTTC.